This T cell receptor beta chain was profiled in a study of tumor and adjacent non-tumor tissue in lung cancer. TCRbeta libraries were built with three rounds of nested PCR, modified from ARM-PCR. TCRdb redid the calling of the multiplex PCR reads with MiXCR, one entry per CDR3 protein. The table has 75,000 to 80,000 distinct CDR3 sequences, roughly 80% seen once. V lost 0 bases and J lost 0, with 8 bases in between. The CDR3 sequence is 15 residues long. Germline V lookup: CDR1 SGHDN, CDR2 FVKESK. RNA was extracted from bulk tissue without any cell sorting. The clonotype originates from a woman aged 45-65 years with non-small cell lung cancer. The rearrangement uses TRBV14 and TRBJ2-5; D uncertain. The sample comprised lung tumor tissue. The CDR3, as DNA: TGTGCCAGCAGCCAAGATCCGGCCAACCAAGAGACCCAGTACTTC. This sequence encodes CASSQDPANQETQYF.